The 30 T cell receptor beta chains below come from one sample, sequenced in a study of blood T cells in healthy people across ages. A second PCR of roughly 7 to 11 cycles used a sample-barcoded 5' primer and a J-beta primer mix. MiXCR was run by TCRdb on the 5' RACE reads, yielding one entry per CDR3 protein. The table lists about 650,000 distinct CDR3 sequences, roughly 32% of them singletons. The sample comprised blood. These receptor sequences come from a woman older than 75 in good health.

DNA of the CDR3: TGTGCCTGGAGTACCGGGACCAGGAACACCGGGGAGCTGTTTTTT. Protein: CAWSTGTRNTGELFF. The chain has TRBV30 and TRBJ2-2; either TRBD1 or TRBD2 may supply D (5 bases each). V lost 2 bases and J lost 1, with 11 bases in between. The CDR3 has 15 amino acids. The germline V gene encodes CDR1 GTSNPN and CDR2 SVGIG (reference sequence).

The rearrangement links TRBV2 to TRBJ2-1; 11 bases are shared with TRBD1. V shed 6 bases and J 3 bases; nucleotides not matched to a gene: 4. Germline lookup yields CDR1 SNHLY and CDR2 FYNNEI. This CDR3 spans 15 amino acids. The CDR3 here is CASSPGQGVYNEQFF. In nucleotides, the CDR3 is TGTGCCAGCAGCCCGGGACAGGGGGTCTACAATGAGCAGTTCTTC. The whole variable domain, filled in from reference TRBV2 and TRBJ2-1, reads EPEVTQTPSHQVTQMGQEVILRCVPISNHLYFYWYRQILGQKVEFLVSFYNNEISEKSEIFDDQFSVERPDGSNFTLKIRSTKLEDSAMYFCASSPGQGVYNEQFFGPGTRLTVL.

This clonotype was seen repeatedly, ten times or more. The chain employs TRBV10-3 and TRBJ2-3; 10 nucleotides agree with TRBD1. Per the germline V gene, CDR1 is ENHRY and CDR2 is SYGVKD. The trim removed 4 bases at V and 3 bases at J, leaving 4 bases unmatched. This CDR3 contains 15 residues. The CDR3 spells CAISGPGQGTDTQYF. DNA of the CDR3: TGTGCCATCAGTGGACCGGGACAGGGGACAGATACGCAGTATTTT.

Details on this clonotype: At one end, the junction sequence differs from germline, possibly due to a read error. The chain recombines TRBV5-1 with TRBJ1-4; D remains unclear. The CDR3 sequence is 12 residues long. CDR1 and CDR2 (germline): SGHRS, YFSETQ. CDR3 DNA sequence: TGCGCCAGCGGTACCGACGCTGAAAAACCGTTTTTT. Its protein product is CASGTDAEKPFF.

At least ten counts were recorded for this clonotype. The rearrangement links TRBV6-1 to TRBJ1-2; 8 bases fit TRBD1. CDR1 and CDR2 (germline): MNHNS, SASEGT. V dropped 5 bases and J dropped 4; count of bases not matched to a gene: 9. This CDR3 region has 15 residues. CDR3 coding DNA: TGTGCCAGCAGTTTCGGACAGGGCGAAGTCTATGGCTACACCTTC. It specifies CASSFGQGEVYGYTF.

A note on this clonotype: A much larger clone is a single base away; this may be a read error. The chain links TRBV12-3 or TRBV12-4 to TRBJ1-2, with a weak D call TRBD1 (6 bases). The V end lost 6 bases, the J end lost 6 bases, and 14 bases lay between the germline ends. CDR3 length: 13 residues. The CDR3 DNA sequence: TGTGCCAGCAGGCTAGGGGGTAGCCATGGCTACACCTTC. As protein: CASRLGGSHGYTF.

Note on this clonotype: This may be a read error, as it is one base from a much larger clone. The CDR3 region is CASRGGGQEQFF. CDR3 coding DNA: TGTGCCAGCAGGGGTGGGGGTCAGGAGCAGTTCTTC. The chain combines TRBV28 with TRBJ2-1; D is possibly TRBD1 or TRBD2 (5 bases each). The CDR3 runs 12 residues. Trimming took 6 bases from V and 10 from J, leaving 13 bases between them. Germline V gives CDR1 MDHEN, CDR2 SYDVKM.

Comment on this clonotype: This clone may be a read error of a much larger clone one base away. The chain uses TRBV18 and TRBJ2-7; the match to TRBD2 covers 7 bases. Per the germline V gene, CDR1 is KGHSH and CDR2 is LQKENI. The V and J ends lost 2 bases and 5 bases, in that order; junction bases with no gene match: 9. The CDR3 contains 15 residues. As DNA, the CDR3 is TGTGCCAGCTCACCATTGGCGGGGGAGTGCGACGAGCAGTACTTC. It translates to CASSPLAGECDEQYF.

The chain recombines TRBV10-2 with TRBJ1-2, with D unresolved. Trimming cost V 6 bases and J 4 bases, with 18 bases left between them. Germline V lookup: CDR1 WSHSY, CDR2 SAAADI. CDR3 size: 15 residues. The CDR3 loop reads CASRGDTGSSYGYTF. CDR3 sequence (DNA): TGCGCCAGCAGAGGCGACACCGGGTCTTCCTATGGCTACACCTTC.

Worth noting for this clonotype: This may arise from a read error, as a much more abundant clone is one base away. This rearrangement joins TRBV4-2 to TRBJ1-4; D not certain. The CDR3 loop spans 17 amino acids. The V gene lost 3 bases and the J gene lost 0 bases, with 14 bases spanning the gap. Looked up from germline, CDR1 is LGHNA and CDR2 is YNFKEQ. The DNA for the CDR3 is TGTGCCAGCAGCCATGATCCCCCTCCCTCAACTAATGAAAAACTGTTTTTT. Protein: CASSHDPPPSTNEKLFF.

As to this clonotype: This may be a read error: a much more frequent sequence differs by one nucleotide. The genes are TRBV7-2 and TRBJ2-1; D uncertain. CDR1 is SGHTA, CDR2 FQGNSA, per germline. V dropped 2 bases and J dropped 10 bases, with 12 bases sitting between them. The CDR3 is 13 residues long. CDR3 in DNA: TGTGCCAGCAGCTTAAGCCCCCACTACGAGCAGTTCTTC. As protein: CASSLSPHYEQFF.

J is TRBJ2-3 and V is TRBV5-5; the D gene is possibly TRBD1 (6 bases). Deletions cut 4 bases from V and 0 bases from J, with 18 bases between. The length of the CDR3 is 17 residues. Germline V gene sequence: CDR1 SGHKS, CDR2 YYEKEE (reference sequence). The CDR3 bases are TGTGCCAGCAGCGGGGCCCCGACAGGCCCTAGCACAGATACGCAGTATTTT. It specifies CASSGAPTGPSTDTQYF.

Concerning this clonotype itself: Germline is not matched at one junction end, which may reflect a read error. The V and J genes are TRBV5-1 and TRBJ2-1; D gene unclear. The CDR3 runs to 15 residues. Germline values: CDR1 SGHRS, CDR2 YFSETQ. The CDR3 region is CASSLNGFTYNGQFF. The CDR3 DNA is TGCGCCAGCAGCCTGAACGGGTTTACCTACAATGGGCAGTTCTTC.

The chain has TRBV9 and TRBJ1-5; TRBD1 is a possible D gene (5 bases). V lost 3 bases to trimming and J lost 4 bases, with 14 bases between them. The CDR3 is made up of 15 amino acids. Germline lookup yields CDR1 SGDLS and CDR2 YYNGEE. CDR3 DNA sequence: TGTGCCAGCAGCGGGGGCGGACCTGGTAATCAGCCCCAGCATTTT. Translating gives CASSGGGPGNQPQHF. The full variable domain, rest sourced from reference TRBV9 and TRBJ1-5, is DSGVTQTPKHLITATGQRVTLRCSPRSGDLSVYWYQQSLDQGLQFLIQYYNGEERAKGNILERFSAQQFPDLHSELNLSSLELGDSALYFCASSGGGPGNQPQHFGDGTRLSIL.

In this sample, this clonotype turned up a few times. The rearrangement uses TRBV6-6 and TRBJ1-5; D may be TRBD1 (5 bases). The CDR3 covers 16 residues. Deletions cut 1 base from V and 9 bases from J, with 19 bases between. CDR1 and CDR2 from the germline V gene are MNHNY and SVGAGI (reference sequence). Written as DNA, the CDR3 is TGTGCCAGCAGTTACTTGGGCAGGGCGAACGATCTGCCCCAGCATTTT. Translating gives CASSYLGRANDLPQHF.

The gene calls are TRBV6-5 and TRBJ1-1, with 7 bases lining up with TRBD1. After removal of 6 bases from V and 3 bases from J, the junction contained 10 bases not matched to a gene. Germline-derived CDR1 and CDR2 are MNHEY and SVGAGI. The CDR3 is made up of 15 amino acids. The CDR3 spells CASSRRDRDHTEAFF. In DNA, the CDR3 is TGTGCCAGCAGCCGCCGGGACAGAGATCACACTGAAGCTTTCTTT.

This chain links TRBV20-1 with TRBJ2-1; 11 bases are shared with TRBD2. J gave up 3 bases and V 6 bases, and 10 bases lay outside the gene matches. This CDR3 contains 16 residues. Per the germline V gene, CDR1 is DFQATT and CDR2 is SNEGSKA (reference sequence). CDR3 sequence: CSARGTSGLHYNEQFF. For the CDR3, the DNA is TGCAGTGCCAGGGGGACTAGCGGTCTGCACTACAATGAGCAGTTCTTC.

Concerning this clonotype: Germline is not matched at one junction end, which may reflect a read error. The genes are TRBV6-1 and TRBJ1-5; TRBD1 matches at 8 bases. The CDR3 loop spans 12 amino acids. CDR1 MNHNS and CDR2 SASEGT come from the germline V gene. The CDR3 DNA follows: TGTACCAGCAGTTTAGACAGGGGTGCCCAGCATTTT. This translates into CTSSLDRGAQHF.

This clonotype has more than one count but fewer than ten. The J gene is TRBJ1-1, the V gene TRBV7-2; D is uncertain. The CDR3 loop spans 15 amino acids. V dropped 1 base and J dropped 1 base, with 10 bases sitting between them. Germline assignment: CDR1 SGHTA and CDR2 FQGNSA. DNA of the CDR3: TGTGCCAGCAGCTTAGAAGTGATGGGGAACACTGAAGCTTTCTTT. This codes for CASSLEVMGNTEAFF.

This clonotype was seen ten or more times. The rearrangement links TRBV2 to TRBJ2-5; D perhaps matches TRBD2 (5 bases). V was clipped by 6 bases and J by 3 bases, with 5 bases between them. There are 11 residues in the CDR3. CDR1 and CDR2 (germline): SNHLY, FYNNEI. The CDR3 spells CASRREETQYF. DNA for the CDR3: TGTGCCAGCAGGAGGGAAGAGACCCAGTACTTC.

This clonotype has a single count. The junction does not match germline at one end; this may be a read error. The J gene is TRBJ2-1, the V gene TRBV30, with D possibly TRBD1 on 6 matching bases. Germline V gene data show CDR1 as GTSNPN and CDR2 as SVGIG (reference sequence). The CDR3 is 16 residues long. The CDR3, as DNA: TGTGCCTGGTTGGCAGGGGCCCGGAGCTCCTACAATAAGCAGTTCTTC. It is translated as CAWLAGARSSYNKQFF.

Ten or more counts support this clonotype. DNA for the CDR3: TGTGCCAGCAGTTACTCCCGACTGGACCGAAGCACAGATACGCAGTATTTT. It encodes CASSYSRLDRSTDTQYF. The chain recombines TRBV6-2 or TRBV6-3 with TRBJ2-3; D remains unclear. This CDR3 has 17 residues. V gave up 0 bases and J gave up 0 bases, with 13 bases separating them. Looked up from germline, CDR1 is MNHEY and CDR2 is SVGEGT.

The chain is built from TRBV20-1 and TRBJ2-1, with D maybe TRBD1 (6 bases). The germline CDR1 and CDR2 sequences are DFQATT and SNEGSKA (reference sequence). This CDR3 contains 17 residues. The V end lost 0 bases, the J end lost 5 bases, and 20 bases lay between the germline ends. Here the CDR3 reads CSARDFGRQVHHNEQFF. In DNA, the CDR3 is TGCAGTGCTAGAGATTTTGGCCGACAGGTCCATCACAATGAGCAGTTCTTC.

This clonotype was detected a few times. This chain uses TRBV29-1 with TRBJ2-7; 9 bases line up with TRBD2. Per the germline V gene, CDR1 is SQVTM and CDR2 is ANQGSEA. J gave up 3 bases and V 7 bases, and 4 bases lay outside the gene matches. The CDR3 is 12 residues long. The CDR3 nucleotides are TGCAGCGGAGGGACTAGCAGCTACGAGCAGTACTTC. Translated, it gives CSGGTSSYEQYF.

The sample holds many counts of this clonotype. The CDR3 nucleotides are TGTGCCAGCAGCTTCGGGACAGGGACGGCCGAGCAGTACTTC. It translates to CASSFGTGTAEQYF. The V and J genes are TRBV7-3 and TRBJ2-7; 9 bases match TRBD1. V lost 3 bases, J lost 6 bases, and 6 bases stayed unmatched. The V gene's germline CDR1 is SGHTA and CDR2 FQGTGA. The CDR3 runs to 14 residues. Using reference TRBV7-3 and TRBJ2-7 for the parts outside the CDR3, the full variable domain is GAGVSQTPSNKVTEKGKYVELRCDPISGHTALYWYRQSLGQGPEFLIYFQGTGAADDSGLPNDRFFAVRPEGSVSTLKIQRTERGDSAVYLCASSFGTGTAEQYFGPGTRLTVT.

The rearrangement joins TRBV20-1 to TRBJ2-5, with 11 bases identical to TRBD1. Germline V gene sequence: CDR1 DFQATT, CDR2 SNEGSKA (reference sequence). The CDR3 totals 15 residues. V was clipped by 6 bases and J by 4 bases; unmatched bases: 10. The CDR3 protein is CSAAPGGTGGETQYF. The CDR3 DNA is TGCAGTGCCGCCCCAGGTGGGACAGGGGGAGAGACCCAGTACTTC.

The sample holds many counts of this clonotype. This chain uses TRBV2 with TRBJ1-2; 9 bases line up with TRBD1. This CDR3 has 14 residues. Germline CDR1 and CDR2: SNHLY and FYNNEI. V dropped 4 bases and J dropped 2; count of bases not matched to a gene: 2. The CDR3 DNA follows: TGTGCCAGCAGTGGGGACAGGGTGAACTATGGCTACACCTTC. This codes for CASSGDRVNYGYTF. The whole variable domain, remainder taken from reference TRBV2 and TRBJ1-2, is EPEVTQTPSHQVTQMGQEVILRCVPISNHLYFYWYRQILGQKVEFLVSFYNNEISEKSEIFDDQFSVERPDGSNFTLKIRSTKLEDSAMYFCASSGDRVNYGYTFGSGTRLTVV.

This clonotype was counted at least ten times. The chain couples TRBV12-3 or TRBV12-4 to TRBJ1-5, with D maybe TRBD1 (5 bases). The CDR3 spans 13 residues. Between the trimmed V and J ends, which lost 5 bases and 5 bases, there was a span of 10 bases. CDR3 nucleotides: TGTGCCAGCAGTAGGGGTGGGGATCAGCCCCAGCATTTT. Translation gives CASSRGGDQPQHF.

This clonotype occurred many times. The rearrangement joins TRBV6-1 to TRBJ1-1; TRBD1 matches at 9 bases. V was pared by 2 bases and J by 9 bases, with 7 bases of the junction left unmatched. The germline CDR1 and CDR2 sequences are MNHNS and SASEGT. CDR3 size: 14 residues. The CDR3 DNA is TGTGCCAGCAGTGAAAGGACAGGGGCCCGAAAAGCTTTCTTT. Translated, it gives CASSERTGARKAFF.

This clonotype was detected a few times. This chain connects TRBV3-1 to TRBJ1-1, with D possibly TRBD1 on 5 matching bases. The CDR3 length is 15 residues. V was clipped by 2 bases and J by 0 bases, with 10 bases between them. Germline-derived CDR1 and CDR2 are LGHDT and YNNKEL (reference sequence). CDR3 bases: TGTGCCAGCAGCCAAAGGGACCGAATGAACACTGAAGCTTTCTTT. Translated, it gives CASSQRDRMNTEAFF.